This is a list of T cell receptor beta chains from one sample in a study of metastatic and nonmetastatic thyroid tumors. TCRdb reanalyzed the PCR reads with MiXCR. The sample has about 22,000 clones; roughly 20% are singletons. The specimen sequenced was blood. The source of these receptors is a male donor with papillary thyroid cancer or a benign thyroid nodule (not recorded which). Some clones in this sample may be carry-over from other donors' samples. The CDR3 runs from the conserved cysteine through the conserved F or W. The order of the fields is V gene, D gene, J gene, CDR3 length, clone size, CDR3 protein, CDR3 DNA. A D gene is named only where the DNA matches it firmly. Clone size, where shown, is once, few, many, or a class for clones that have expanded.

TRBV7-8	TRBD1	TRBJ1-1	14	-	CASSSQGVVTEAFF	TGTGCCAGCAGCTCCCAGGGGGTTGTCACTGAAGCTTTCTTT
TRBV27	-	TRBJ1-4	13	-	CASRGGGREKLFF	TGTGCCAGCAGAGGGGGAGGTCGCGAAAAACTGTTTTTT
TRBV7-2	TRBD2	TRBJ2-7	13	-	CASSWTRRYEQYF	TGTGCCAGCAGCTGGACTAGACGTTACGAGCAGTACTTC
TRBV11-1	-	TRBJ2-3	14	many	CASSFALKSLGQYF	TGTGCCAGCAGCTTCGCACTAAAATCACTGGGGCAGTATTTT
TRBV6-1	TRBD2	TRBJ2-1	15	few	CASSPTSGIRNEQFF	TGTGCCAGCAGTCCGACTAGCGGGATTCGCAATGAGCAGTTCTTC
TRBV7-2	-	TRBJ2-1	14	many	CASSLAPQVGEQFF	TGTGCCAGCAGCTTGGCGCCCCAGGTGGGTGAGCAGTTCTTC
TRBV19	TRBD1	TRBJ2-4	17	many	CASSLKGAGVAKNIQYF	TGTGCCAGTAGCCTAAAGGGGGCAGGTGTAGCCAAAAACATTCAGTACTTC
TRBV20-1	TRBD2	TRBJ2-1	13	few	CSARGGLANEQFF	TGCAGTGCTAGAGGGGGACTAGCAAATGAGCAGTTCTTC
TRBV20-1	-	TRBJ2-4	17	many	CSAAGFQGPLAKNIQYF	TGCAGTGCTGCCGGGTTCCAAGGACCGCTAGCCAAAAACATTCAGTACTTC
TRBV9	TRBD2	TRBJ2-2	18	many	CASSVSRGGDRSTGELFF	TGTGCCAGCAGCGTAAGCCGGGGGGGAGACCGGAGCACCGGGGAGCTGTTTTTT
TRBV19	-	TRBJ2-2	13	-	CASSIQGNWELFF	TGTGCCAGTAGTATCCAGGGGAACTGGGAGCTTTTTTTT
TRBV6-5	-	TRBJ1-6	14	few	CASSSGPYNSPLHF	TGTGCCAGCAGTTCAGGTCCCTATAATTCACCCCTCCACTTT
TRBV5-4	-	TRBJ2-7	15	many	CASSSGLGPSYEQYF	TGTGCCAGCAGCTCCGGACTGGGTCCCTCCTACGAGCAGTACTTC
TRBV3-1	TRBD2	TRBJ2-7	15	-	CASIQGLAGEGEQYF	TGTGCCAGCATCCAAGGACTAGCGGGAGAGGGGGAGCAGTACTTC
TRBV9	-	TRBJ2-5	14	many	CASSPGAVQETQYF	TGTGCCAGCAGCCCCGGGGCGGTCCAAGAGACCCAGTACTTC
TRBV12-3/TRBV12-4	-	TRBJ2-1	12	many	CASSFGSDEQFF	TGTGCCAGCAGTTTCGGGTCGGATGAGCAGTTCTTC
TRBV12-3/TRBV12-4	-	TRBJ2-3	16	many	CASRFRDWGDTDTQYF	TGTGCCAGCAGATTCCGGGACTGGGGGGATACAGATACGCAGTATTTT
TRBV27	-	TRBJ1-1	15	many	CASSFGRGMNTEAFF	TGTGCCAGCAGTTTTGGACGGGGTATGAACACTGAAGCTTTCTTT
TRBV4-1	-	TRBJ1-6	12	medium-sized	CASSQDNSPLHF	TGCGCCAGCAGCCAAGATAATTCACCCCTCCACTTT
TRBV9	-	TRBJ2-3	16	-	CASSPYDGKRTYTQYF	TGTGCCAGCAGCCCGTATGACGGGAAGAGGACATATACGCAGTATTTT
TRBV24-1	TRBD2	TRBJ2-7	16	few	CATSSPGLAGTYEQYF	TGTGCCACCAGTTCCCCGGGACTAGCGGGGACCTACGAGCAGTACTTC
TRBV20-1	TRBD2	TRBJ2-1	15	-	CSARRAGGVFNEQFF	TGCAGTGCTCGGAGAGCGGGAGGAGTGTTCAATGAGCAGTTCTTC
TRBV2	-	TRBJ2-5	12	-	CASRLAGETQYF	TGTGCCAGCCGTCTGGCGGGAGAGACCCAGTACTTC
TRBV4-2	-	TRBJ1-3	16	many	CASSQGQQVPGNTIYF	TGTGCCAGCAGCCAAGGACAACAGGTCCCTGGAAACACCATATATTTT
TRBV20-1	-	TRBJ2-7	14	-	CSARQGTIEVDQYF	TGCAGTGCTAGACAGGGGACTATCGAGGTCGATCAGTACTTC
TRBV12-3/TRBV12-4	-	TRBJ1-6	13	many	CASNHRNNSPLHF	TGTGCCAGCAATCACAGGAATAATTCACCCCTCCACTTT
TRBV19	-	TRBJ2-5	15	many	CASSIGGSGFGTQYF	TGTGCCAGTAGTATCGGGGGATCGGGGTTCGGGACCCAGTACTTC
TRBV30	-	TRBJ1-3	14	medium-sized	CAWGGRGPGNTIYF	TGTGCCTGGGGGGGGAGGGGCCCAGGAAACACCATATATTTT
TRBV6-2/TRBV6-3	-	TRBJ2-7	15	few	CASSPNYGTGHEQYF	TGTGCCAGCAGCCCTAATTACGGGACGGGCCACGAGCAGTACTTC
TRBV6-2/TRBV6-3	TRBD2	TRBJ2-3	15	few	CASRPRGRETDTQYF	TGTGCAAGCAGACCCAGAGGGAGGGAGACAGATACGCAGTATTTT
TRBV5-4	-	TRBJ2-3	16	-	CASSLGLTGVWYTQYF	TGTGCCAGCAGCCTTGGACTAACGGGAGTGTGGTATACGCAGTATTTT
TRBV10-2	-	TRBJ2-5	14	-	CASKLDRTLETQYF	TGCGCCAGCAAACTAGATCGAACCCTGGAGACCCAGTACTTC
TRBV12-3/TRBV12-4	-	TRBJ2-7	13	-	CASSLWKAHEQYF	TGTGCCAGCAGTTTATGGAAAGCCCACGAGCAGTACTTC
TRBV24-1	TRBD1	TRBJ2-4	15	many	CATSDPRTGSNIQYF	TGTGCCACCAGTGACCCCCGGACAGGGTCAAACATTCAGTACTTC
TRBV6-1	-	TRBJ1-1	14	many	CASTSNLGPGPAFF	TGTGCCAGCACCTCCAATCTCGGACCGGGTCCAGCTTTCTTT
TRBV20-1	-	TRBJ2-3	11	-	CSASRSDTQYF	TGCAGTGCTAGCCGCTCAGATACGCAGTATTTT
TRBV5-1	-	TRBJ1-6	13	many	CASRWDGNSPLHF	TGCGCCAGCAGGTGGGACGGTAATTCACCCCTCCACTTT
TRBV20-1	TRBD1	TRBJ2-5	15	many	CSAKQGAEGGETQYF	TGCAGTGCAAAACAGGGGGCTGAGGGAGGAGAGACCCAGTACTTC
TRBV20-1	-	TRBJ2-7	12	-	CSARLNDYEQYF	TGCAGTGCTAGACTCAACGACTACGAGCAGTACTTC
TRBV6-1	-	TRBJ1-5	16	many	CASRESVAGYNQPQHF	TGTGCCAGCAGGGAATCGGTGGCAGGCTACAATCAGCCCCAGCATTTT
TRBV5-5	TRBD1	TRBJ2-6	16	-	CASRPTGGSGANVLTF	TGTGCCAGCAGACCGACAGGGGGCTCTGGGGCCAACGTCCTGACTTTC
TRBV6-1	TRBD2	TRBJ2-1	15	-	CAITLLAGAGNDQFF	TGTGCCATCACCCTACTAGCGGGAGCTGGCAATGATCAGTTCTTC
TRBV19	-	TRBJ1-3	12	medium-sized	CASLDSGNTIYF	TGTGCCAGTCTGGACTCTGGAAACACCATATATTTT
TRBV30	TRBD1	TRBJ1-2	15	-	CAWGRRGQGVFGYTF	TGTGCCTGGGGGAGGAGGGGACAGGGTGTATTTGGCTACACCTTC
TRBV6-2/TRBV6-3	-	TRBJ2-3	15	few	CASMEQRSRTDTQYF	TGTGCCAGCATGGAGCAGCGGTCCCGCACAGATACGCAGTATTTT
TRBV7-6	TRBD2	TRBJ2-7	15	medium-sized	CASSKLSGGAYEQYF	TGTGCCAGCAGCAAGTTAAGCGGGGGGGCCTACGAGCAGTACTTC
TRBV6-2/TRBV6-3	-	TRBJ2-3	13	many	CASSSTSTDTQYF	TGTGCCAGCAGTTCGACTAGCACAGATACGCAGTATTTT
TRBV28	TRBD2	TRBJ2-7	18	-	CASSRNRGLAGGDYEQYF	TGTGCCAGCAGCCGCAACAGAGGACTAGCGGGAGGGGACTACGAGCAGTACTTC
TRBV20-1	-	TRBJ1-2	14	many	CSAVQTTGNYGYTF	TGCAGTGCCGTTCAAACAACAGGGAACTATGGCTACACCTTC
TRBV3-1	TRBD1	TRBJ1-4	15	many	CASSGQGAANEKLFF	TGTGCCAGCAGCGGACAGGGGGCGGCTAATGAAAAACTGTTTTTT
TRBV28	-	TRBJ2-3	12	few	CATSPRVFGCFF	TGTGCCACCAGCCCCAGGGTGTTCGGGTGTTTTTTT
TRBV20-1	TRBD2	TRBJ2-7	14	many	CSARRLAEPYEQYF	TGCAGTGCTAGGCGACTAGCGGAGCCCTACGAGCAGTACTTC
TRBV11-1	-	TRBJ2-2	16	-	CTSSGTVLTNTGELFF	TGTACCAGCAGCGGGACAGTTTTAACGAACACTGGGGAGCTGTTTTTT
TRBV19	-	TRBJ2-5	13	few	CASSIGLQETQYF	TGTGCCAGTAGTATTGGGCTACAAGAGACCCAGTACTTC
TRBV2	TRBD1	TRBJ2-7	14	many	CASWTGGGSYEQYF	TGTGCCAGTTGGACAGGGGGCGGGTCCTACGAGCAGTACTTC
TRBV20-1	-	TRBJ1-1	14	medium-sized	CSARAGGGGTEAFF	TGCAGTGCTAGAGCCGGAGGGGGAGGCACTGAAGCTTTCTTT
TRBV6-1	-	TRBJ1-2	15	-	CASTAEPRDLYGYTF	TGTGCCAGCACCGCCGAACCCCGGGACCTCTATGGCTACACCTTC
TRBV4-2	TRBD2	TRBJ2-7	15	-	CASSQLYLAGDEQYF	TGTGCCAGCAGCCAATTGTATCTAGCGGGAGATGAGCAGTACTTC
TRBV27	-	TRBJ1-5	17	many	CASSFRVQGGINQPQHF	TGTGCCAGCAGTTTTCGGGTACAGGGAGGAATCAATCAGCCCCAGCATTTT